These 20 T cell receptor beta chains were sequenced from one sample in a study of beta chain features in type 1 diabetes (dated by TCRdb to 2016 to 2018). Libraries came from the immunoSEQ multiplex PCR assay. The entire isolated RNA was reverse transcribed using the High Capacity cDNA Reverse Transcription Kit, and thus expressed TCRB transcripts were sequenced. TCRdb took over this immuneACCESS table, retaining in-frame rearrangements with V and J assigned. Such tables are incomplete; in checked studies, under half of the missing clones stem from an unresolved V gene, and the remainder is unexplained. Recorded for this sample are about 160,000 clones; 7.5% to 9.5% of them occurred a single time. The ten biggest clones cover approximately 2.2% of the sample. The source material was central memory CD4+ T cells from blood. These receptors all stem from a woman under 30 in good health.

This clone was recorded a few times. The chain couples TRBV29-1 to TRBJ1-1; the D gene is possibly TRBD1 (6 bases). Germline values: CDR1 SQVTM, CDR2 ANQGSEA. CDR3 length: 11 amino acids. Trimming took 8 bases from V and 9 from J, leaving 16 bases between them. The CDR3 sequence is CSYVYRAQAFF. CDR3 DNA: TGCAGCTATGTTTACAGGGCACAAGCTTTCTTT.

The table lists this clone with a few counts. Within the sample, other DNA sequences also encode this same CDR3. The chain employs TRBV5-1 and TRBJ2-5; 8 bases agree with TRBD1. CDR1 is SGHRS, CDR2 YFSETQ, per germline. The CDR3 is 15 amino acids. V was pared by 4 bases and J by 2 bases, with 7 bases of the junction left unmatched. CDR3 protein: CASSPQGQAQETQYF. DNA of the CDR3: TGCGCCAGCAGCCCACAGGGACAGGCACAAGAGACCCAGTACTTC.

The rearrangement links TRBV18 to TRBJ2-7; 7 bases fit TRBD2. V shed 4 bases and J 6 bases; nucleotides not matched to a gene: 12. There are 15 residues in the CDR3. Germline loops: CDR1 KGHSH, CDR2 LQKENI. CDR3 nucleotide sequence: TGTGCCAGCTCACTAACCCGGGGGGTTGGGGCCGAGCAGTACTTC. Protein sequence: CASSLTRGVGAEQYF.

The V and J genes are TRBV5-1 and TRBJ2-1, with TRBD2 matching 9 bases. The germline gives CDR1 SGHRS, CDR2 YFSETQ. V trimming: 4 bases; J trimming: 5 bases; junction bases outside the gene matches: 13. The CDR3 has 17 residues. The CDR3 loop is CASSLTNSGRRNNEQFF. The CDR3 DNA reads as TGCGCCAGCAGCCTAACAAATAGCGGGAGAAGGAACAATGAGCAGTTCTTC. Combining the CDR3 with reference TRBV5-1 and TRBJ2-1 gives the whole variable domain KAGVTQTPRYLIKTRGQQVTLSCSPISGHRSVSWYQQTPGQGLQFLFEYFSETQRNKGNFPGRFSGRQFSNSRSEMNVSTLELGDSALYLCASSLTNSGRRNNEQFFGPGTRLTVL.

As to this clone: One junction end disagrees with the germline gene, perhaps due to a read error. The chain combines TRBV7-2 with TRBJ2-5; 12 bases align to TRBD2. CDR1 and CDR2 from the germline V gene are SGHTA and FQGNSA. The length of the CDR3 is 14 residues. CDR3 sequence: CASSSILAGGLLHF. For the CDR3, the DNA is TGTGCCAGCAGCTCGATACTAGCGGGGGGCCTCCTGCACTTC.

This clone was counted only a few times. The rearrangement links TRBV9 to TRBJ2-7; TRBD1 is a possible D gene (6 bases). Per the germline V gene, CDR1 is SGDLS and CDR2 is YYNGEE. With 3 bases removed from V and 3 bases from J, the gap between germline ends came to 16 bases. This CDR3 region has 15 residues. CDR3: CASSAFGQTGYEQYF. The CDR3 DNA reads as TGTGCCAGCAGCGCCTTCGGACAGACGGGCTACGAGCAGTACTTC.

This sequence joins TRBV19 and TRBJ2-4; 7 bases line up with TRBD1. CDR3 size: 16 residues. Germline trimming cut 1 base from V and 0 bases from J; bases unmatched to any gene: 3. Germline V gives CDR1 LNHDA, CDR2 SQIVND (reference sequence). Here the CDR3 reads CASSIGQGGAKNIQYF. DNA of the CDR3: TGTGCCAGTAGTATAGGACAGGGTGGAGCCAAAAACATTCAGTACTTC.

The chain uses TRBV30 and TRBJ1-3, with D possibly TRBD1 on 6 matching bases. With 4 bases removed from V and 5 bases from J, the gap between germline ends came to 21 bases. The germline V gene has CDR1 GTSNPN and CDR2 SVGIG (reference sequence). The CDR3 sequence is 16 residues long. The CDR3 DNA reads TGTGCCTGGACCCCCGATGGGCAGGGGAGAAGAAACACCATATATTTT. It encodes CAWTPDGQGRRNTIYF.

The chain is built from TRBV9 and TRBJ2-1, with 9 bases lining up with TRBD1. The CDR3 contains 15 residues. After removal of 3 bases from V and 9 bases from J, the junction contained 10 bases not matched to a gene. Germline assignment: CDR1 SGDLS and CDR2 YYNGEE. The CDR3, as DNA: TGTGCCAGCAGCGCGGGGGGACAGGGAAGAGTTGAGCAGTTCTTC. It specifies CASSAGGQGRVEQFF.

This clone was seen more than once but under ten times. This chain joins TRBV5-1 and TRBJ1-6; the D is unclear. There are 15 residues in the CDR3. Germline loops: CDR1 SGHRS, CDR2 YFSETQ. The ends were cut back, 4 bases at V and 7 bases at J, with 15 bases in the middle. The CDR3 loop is CASSPQPRENSPLHF. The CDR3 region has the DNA TGCGCCAGCAGCCCACAACCTCGGGAGAATTCACCCCTCCACTTT.

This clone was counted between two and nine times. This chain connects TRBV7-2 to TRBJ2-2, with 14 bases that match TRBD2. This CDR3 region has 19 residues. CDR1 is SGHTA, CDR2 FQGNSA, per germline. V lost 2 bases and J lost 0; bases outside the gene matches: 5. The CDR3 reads CASSLIWTSGGTNTGELFF. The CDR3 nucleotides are TGTGCCAGCAGCTTAATTTGGACTAGCGGGGGGACGAACACCGGGGAGCTGTTTTTT.

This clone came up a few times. The CDR3 DNA follows: TGTGCTAGTGGTTTGGGGGGAGTAATAGATACGCAGTATTTT. Its translation: CASGLGGVIDTQYF. V is TRBV12-5 and J is TRBJ2-3; a weak D match, TRBD2 (5 bases). The CDR3 loop spans 14 amino acids. V was cut by 1 base and J by 5 bases, with 10 bases left in between. CDR1 LGHNT and CDR2 FRNRAP come from the germline V gene.

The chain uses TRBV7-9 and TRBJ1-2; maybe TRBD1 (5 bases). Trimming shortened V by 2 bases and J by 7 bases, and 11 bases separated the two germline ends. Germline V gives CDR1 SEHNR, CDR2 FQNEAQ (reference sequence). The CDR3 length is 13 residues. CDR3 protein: CASSLQGLGGYTF. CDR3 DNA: TGTGCCAGCAGCTTACAGGGTTTAGGTGGCTACACCTTC.

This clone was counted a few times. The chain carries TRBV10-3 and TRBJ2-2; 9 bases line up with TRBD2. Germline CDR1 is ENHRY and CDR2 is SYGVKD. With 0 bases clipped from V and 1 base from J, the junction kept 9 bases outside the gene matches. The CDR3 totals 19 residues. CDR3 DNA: TGTGCCATCAGTGAGTCGGGGCTAGCGGGGACAAGGAACACCGGGGAGCTGTTTTTT. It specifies CAISESGLAGTRNTGELFF.

In nucleotides, the CDR3 is TGCGCCAGCAGCCGAGTCATTAGGACTAGCGGGAGGCCTAGCACAGATACGCAGTATTTT. It specifies CASSRVIRTSGRPSTDTQYF. The chain is built from TRBV4-1 and TRBJ2-3; 14 bases are a match to TRBD2. Per the germline V gene, CDR1 is MGHRA and CDR2 is YSYEKL. The CDR3 covers 20 residues. V was pared by 4 bases and J by 0 bases, with 12 bases of the junction left unmatched.

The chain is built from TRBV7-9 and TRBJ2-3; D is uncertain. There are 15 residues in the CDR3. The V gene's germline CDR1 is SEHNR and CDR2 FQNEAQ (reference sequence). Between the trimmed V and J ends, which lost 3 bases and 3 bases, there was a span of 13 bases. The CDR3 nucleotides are TGTGCCAGCAGCTTGGCAGCCGGAGAGACAGATACGCAGTATTTT. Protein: CASSLAAGETDTQYF.

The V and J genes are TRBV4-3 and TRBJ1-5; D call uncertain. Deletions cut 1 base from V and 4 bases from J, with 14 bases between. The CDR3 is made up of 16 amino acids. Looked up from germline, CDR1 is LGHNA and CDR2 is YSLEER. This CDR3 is CASSQGVPGGNQPQHF. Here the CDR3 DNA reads TGCGCCAGCAGCCAAGGAGTTCCGGGAGGGAATCAGCCCCAGCATTTT.

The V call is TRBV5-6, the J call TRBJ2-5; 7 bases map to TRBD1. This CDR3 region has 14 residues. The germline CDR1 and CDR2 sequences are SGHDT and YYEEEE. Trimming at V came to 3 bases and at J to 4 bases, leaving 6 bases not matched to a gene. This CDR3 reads CASSSDREGETQYF. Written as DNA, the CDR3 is TGTGCCAGCAGCTCAGACAGGGAAGGAGAGACCCAGTACTTC.

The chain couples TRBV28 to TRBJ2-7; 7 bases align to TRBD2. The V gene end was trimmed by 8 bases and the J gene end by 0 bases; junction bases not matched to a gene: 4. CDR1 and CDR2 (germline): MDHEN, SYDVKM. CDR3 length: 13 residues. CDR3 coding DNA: TGTGCCAGCCGAAGCGGGATCTCCTACGAGCAGTACTTC. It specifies CASRSGISYEQYF.

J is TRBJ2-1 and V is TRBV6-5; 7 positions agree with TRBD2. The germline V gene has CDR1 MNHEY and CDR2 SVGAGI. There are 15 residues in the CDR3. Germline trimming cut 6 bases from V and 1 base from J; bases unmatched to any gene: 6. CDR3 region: CASSGRRGSYNEQFF. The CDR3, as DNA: TGTGCCAGCAGCGGGCGGCGGGGGTCCTACAATGAGCAGTTCTTC.